A single T cell receptor (beta chain) is shown here with its context. Under the authors' procedure: Counts of nucleated cells, estimated from reference gene primer amplification, were obtained. Data came from immunoSEQ multiplex PCR; TCRdb stores just in-frame clones and leaves some out. V and J calls plus clone size are reproduced from that table; the DNA served to infer D and trimming. The profile shows about 240,000 clones, 83% of them singletons. Trimming removed 5 bases at V and 2 bases at J, with 10 bases between. This CDR3 comprises 13 residues. Germline V lookup: CDR1 MDHEN, CDR2 SYDVKM. The data stem from a study of blood T cell repertoires in COVID-19. It was within 2 weeks before study entry that exposed participants met a COVID-19 case.

Sequencing was carried out using PBMCs or T cells enriched from blood (not recorded which). The TCR originated in a woman aged 40-49 years who had been exposed to COVID-19. The V and J genes are TRBV28 and TRBJ2-7; D unresolved. The CDR3 sequence: CASSLLKTYEQYF. The CDR3, as DNA: TGTGCCAGCAGTCTCCTTAAAACCTACGAGCAGTACTTC.